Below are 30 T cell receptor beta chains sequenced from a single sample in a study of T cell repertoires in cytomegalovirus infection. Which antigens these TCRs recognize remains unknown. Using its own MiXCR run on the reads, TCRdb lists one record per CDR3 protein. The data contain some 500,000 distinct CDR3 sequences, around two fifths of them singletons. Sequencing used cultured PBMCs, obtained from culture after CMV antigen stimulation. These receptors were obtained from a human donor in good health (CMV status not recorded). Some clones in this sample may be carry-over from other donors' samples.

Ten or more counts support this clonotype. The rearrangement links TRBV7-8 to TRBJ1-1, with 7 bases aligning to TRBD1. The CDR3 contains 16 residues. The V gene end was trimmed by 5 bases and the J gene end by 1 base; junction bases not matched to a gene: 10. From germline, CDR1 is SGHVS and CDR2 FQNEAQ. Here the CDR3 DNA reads TGTGCCAGCAGCCCTCGTAGGGGGCGTGGGAACACTGAAGCTTTCTTT. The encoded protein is CASSPRRGRGNTEAFF.

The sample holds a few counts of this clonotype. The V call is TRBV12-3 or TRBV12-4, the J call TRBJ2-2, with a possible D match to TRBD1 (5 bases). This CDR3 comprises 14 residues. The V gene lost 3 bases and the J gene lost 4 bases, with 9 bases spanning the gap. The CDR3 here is CASSFQGFTGELFF. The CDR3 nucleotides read TGTGCCAGCAGTTTCCAGGGTTTCACCGGGGAGCTGTTTTTT.

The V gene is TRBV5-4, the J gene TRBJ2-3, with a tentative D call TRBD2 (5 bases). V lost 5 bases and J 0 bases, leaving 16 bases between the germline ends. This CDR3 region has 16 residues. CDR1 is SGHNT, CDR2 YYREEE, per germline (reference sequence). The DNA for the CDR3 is TGTGCCAGCAGTGTCCTTCCGGGGTCTAGCACAGATACGCAGTATTTT. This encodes CASSVLPGSSTDTQYF.

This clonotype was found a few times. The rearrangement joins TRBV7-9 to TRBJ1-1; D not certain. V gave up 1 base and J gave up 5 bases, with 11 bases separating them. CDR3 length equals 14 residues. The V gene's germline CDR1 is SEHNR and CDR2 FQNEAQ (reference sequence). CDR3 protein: CASSLVIQGTEAFF. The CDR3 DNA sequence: TGTGCCAGCAGCTTAGTCATCCAAGGGACTGAAGCTTTCTTT.

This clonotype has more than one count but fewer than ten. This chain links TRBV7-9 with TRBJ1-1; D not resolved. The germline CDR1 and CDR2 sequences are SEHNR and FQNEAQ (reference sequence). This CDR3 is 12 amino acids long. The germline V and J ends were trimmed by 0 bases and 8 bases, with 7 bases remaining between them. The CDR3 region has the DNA TGTGCCAGCAGCTTAGCGGGCAGGGAAGCTTTCTTT. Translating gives CASSLAGREAFF.

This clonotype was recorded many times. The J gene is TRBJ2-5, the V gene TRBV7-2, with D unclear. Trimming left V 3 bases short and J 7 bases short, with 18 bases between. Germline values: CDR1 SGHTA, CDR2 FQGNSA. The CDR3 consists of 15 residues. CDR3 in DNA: TGTGCCAGCAGCTTTAGGGTGACGGACGAAGGGACCCAGTACTTC. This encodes CASSFRVTDEGTQYF.

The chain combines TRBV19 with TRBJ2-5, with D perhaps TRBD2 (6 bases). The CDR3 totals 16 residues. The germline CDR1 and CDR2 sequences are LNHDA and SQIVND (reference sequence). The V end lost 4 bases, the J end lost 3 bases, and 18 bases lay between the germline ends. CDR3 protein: CASSTGLGGGEETQYF. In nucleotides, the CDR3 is TGTGCCAGTAGTACCGGATTGGGAGGTGGCGAAGAGACCCAGTACTTC.

CDR3 DNA sequence: TGCAGTGCTGGCGAGGCAAGAAGAGGGGCCTACGAGCAGTACTTC. This sequence encodes CSAGEARRGAYEQYF. The chain joins TRBV20-1 to TRBJ2-7; D may be TRBD1 or TRBD2 (5 bases each). Trimming removed 5 bases at V and 2 bases at J, with 19 bases between. The CDR3 has 15 residues. Germline CDR1 DFQATT, CDR2 SNEGSKA (reference sequence).

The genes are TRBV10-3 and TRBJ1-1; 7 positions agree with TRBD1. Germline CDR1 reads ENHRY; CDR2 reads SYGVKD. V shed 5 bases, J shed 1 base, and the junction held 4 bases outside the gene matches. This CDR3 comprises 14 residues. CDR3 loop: CAISKEGANTEAFF. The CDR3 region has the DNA TGTGCCATCAGTAAAGAGGGGGCGAACACTGAAGCTTTCTTT.

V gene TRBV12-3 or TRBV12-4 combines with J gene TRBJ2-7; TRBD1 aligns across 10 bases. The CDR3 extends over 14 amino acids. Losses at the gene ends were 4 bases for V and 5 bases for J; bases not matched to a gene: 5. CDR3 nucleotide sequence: TGTGCCAGCAGTTCCAGGACAGGGGGAGACGAGCAGTACTTC. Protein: CASSSRTGGDEQYF.

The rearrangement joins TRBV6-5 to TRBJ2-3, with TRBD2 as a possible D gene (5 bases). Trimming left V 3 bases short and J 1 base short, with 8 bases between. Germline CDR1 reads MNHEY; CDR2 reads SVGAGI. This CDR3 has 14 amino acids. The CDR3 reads CASSYERGTDTQYF. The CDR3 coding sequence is TGTGCCAGCAGTTATGAGAGGGGCACAGATACGCAGTATTTT.

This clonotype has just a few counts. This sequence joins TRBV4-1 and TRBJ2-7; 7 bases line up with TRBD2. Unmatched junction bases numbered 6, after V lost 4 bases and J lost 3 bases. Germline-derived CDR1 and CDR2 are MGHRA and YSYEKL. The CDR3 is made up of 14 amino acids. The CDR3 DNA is TGCGCCAGCAGCCCCGATTCTAGCGGCTACGAGCAGTACTTC. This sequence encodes CASSPDSSGYEQYF.

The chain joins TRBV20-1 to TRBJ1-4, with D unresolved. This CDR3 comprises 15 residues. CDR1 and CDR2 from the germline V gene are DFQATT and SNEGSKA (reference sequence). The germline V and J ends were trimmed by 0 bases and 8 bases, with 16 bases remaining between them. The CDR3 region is CSARERPGYEEKLFF. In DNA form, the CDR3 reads TGCAGTGCTAGAGAGCGCCCGGGCTATGAGGAAAAACTGTTTTTT.

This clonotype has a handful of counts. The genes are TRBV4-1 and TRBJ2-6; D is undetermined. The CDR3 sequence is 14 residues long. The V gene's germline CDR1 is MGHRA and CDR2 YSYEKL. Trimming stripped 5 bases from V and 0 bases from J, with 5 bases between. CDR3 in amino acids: CASSTDSGANVLTF. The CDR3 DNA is TGCGCCAGCAGCACAGACTCTGGGGCCAACGTCCTGACTTTC.

The CDR3 coding sequence is TGTGCCAGCAGCTTATTAGAGATCCCCTACAATGAGCAGTTCTTC. Translating gives CASSLLEIPYNEQFF. The V gene is TRBV7-6, the J gene TRBJ2-1; D is unclear. Per germline, CDR1 SGHVS and CDR2 FNYEAQ. There are 15 residues in the CDR3. Trimming left V 2 bases short and J 2 bases short, with 10 bases between.

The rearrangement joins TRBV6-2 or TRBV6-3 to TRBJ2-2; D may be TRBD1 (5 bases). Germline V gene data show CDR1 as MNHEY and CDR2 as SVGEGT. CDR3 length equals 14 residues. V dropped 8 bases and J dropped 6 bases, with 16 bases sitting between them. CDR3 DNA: TGTGCCAGCGAGGTCAGGGCCGCGGCCGGGGAGCTGTTTTTT. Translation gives CASEVRAAAGELFF.

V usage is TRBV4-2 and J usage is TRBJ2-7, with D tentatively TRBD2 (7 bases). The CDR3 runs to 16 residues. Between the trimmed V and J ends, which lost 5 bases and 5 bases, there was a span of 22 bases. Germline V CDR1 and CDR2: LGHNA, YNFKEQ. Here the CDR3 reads CASSSARGEGVHEQYF. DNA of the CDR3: TGTGCCAGCAGCTCCGCAAGGGGGGAGGGCGTACACGAGCAGTACTTC.

This chain's CDR3 is CASSFRGTKQETQYF. The DNA for the CDR3 is TGTGCCAGCAGTTTTAGAGGGACCAAACAAGAGACCCAGTACTTC. The chain links TRBV12-3 or TRBV12-4 to TRBJ2-5, with D perhaps being TRBD1 or TRBD2 (5 bases each). CDR3 length equals 15 residues. V was clipped by 3 bases and J by 2 bases, with 13 bases between them.

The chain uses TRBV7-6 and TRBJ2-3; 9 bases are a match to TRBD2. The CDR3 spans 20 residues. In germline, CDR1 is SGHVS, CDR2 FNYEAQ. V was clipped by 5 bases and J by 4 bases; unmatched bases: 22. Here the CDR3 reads CASSGSVPGTSTPGADTQYF. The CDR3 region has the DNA TGTGCCAGCAGCGGTAGTGTTCCTGGGACTAGCACCCCGGGCGCAGATACGCAGTATTTT.

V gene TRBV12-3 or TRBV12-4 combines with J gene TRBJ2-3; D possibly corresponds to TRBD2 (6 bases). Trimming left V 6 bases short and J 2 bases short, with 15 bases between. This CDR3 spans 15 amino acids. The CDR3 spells CASRQSRGTTDTQYF. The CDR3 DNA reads TGTGCCAGCAGGCAATCCCGGGGGACCACAGATACGCAGTATTTT.

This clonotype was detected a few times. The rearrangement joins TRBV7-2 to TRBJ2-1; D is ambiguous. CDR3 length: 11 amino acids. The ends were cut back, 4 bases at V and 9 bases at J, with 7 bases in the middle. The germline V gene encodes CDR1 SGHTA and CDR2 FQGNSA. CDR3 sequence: CASSSVAEQFF. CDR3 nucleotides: TGTGCCAGCAGCTCCGTTGCTGAGCAGTTCTTC. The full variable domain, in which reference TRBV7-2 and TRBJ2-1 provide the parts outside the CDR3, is GAGVSQSPSNKVTEKGKDVELRCDPISGHTALYWYRQSLGQGLEFLIYFQGNSAPDKSGLPSDRFSAERTGGSVSTLTIQRTQQEDSAVYLCASSSVAEQFFGPGTRLTVL.

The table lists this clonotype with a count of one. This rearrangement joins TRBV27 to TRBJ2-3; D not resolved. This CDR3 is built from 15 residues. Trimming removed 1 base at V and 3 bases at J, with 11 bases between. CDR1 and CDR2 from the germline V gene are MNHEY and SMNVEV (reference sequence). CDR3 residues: CASSLLAWRTDTQYF. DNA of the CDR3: TGTGCCAGCAGTTTATTAGCTTGGCGAACAGATACGCAGTATTTT.

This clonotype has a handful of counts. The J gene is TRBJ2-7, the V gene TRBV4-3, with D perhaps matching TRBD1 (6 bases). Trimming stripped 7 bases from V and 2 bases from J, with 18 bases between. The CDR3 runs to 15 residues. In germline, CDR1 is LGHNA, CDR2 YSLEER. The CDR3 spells CASTGEGQTTYEQYF. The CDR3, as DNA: TGCGCCAGCACTGGAGAAGGACAGACAACCTACGAGCAGTACTTC.

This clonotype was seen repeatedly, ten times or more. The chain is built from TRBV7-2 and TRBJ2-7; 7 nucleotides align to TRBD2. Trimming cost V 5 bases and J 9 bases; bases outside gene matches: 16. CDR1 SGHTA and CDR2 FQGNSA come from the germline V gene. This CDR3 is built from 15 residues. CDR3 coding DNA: TGTGCCAGCAGCAAGCGGGATGCCGGGGCCTATGTGCAGTACTTC. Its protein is CASSKRDAGAYVQYF.

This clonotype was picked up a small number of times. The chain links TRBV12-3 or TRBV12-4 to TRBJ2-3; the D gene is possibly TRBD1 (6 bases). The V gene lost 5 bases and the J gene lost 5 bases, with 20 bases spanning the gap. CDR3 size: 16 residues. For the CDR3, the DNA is TGTGCCAGCAGTCTTGGGGGCGTAGGGGGAGAAGATACGCAGTATTTT. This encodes CASSLGGVGGEDTQYF.

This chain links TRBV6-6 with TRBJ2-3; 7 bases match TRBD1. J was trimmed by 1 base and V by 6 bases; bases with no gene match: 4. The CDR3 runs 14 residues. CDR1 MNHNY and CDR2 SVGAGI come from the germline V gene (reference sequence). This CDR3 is CASRSGTGTDTQYF. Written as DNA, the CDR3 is TGTGCCAGCAGGTCCGGGACAGGCACAGATACGCAGTATTTT.

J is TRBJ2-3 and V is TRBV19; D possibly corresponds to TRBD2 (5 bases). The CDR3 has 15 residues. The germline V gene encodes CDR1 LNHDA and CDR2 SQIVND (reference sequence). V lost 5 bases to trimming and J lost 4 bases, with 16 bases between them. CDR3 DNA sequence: TGTGCCAGTAGTTCGAGTCCGAGTAGCGCAGATACGCAGTATTTT. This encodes CASSSSPSSADTQYF.

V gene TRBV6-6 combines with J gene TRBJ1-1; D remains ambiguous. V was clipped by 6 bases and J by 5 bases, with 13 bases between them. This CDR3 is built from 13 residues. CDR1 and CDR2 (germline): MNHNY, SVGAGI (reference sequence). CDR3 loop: CASRRAGVTEAFF. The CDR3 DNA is TGTGCCAGCAGGCGTGCGGGTGTTACTGAAGCTTTCTTT.

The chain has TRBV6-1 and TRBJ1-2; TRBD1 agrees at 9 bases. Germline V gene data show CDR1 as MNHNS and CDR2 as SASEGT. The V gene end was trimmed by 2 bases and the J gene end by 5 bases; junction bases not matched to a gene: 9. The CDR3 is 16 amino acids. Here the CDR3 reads CASSETRGTGSYGYTF. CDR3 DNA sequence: TGTGCCAGCAGTGAAACCCGCGGGACAGGGAGTTATGGCTACACCTTC.

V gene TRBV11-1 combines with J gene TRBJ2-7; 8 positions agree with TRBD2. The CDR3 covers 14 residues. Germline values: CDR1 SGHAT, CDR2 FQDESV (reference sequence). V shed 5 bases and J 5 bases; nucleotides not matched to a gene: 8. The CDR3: CASSNSGTRDEQYF. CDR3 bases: TGTGCCAGCAGCAACTCCGGGACTAGAGACGAGCAGTACTTC.